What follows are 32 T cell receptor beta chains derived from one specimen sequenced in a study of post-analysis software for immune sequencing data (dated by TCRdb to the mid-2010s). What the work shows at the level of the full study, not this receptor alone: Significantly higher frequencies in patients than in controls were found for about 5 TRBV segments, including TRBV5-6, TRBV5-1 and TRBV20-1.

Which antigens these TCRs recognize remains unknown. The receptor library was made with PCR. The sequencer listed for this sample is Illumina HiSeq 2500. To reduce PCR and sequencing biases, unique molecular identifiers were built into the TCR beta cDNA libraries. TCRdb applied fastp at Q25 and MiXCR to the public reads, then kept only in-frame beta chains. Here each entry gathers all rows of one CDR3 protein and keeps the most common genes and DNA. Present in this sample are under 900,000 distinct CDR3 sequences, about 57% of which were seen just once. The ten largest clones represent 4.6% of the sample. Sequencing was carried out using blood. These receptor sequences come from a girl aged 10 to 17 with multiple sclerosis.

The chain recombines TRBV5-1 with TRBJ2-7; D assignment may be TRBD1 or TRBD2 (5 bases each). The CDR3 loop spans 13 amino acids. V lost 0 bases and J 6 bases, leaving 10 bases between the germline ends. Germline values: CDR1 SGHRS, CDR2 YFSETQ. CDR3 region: CASSLAPGTEQYF. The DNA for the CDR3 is TGCGCCAGCAGCTTGGCCCCGGGGACCGAGCAGTACTTC. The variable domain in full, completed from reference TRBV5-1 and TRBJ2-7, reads KAGVTQTPRYLIKTRGQQVTLSCSPISGHRSVSWYQQTPGQGLQFLFEYFSETQRNKGNFPGRFSGRQFSNSRSEMNVSTLELGDSALYLCASSLAPGTEQYFGPGTRLTVT.

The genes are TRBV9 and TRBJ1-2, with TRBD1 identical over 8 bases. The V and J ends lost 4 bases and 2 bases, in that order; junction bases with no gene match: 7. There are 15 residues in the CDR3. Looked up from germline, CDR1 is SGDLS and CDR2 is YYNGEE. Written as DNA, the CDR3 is TGTGCCAGCAGCCCAGAGGACAGGGCGAACTATGGCTACACCTTC. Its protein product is CASSPEDRANYGYTF.

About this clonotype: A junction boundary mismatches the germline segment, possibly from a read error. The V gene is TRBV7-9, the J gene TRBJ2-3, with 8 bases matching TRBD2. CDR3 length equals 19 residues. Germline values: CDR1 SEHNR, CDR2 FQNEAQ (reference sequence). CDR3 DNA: TGTGCCAGCAGCCTAGCGCGGGGCCGGGGGGGCCTTCTCTCAGATACGCAGTATTTT. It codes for CASSLARGRGGLLSDTQYF. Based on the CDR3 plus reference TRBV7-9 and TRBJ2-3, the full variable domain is DTGVSQNPRHKITKRGQNVTFRCDPISEHNRLYWYRQTLGQGPEFLTYFQNEAQLEKSRLLSDRFSAERPKGSFSTLEIQRTEQGDSAMYLCASSLARGRGGLLSDTQYFGPGTRLTVL.

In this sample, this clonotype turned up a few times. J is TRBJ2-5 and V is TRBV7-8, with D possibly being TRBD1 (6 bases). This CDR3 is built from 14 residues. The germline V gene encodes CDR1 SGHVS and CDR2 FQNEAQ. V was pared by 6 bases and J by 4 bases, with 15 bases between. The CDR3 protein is CASRIRDTIETQYF. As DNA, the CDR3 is TGTGCCAGCAGAATCCGGGACACCATAGAGACCCAGTACTTC.

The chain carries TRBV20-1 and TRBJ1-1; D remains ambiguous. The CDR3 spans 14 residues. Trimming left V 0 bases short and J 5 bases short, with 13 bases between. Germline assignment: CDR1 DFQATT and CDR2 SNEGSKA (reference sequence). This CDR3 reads CSARDFSRATEAFF. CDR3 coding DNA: TGCAGTGCTAGAGATTTTTCCCGGGCGACTGAAGCTTTCTTT.

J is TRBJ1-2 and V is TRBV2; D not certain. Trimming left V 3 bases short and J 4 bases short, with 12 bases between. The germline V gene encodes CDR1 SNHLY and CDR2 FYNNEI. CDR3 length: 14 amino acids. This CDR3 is CASSDVGAGYGYTF. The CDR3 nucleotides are TGTGCCAGCAGTGATGTGGGCGCAGGCTATGGCTACACCTTC. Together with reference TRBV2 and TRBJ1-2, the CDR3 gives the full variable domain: EPEVTQTPSHQVTQMGQEVILRCVPISNHLYFYWYRQILGQKVEFLVSFYNNEISEKSEIFDDQFSVERPDGSNFTLKIRSTKLEDSAMYFCASSDVGAGYGYTFGSGTRLTVV.

The DNA of the CDR3 is TGTGCCAGTAGTATCCCCCTATTCCCAGAGACCCAGTACTTC. This gives the protein CASSIPLFPETQYF. The chain uses TRBV19 and TRBJ2-5; D call uncertain. Trimming took 3 bases from V and 4 from J, leaving 12 bases between them. The germline V gene encodes CDR1 LNHDA and CDR2 SQIVND (reference sequence). The CDR3 has 14 amino acids.

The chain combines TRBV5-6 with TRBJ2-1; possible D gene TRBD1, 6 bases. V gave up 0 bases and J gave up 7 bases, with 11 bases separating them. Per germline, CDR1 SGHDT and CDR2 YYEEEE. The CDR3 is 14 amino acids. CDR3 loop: CASSLEAGANEQFF. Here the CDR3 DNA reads TGTGCCAGCAGCTTGGAGGCAGGGGCAAATGAGCAGTTCTTC.

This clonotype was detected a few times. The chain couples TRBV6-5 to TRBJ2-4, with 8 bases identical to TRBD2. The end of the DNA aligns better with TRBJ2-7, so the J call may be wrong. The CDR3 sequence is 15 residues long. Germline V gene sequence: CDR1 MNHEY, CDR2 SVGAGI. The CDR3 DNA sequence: TGTGCCAGCAGTTTCGACCGGGGGGGGTTCTACGAGCAGTACTTC. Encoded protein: CASSFDRGGFYEQYF.

CDR3 DNA: TGCAGTGCTATTACGGACAAGGCGTCAGGCAATTCACCCCTCCACTTT. Its translation is CSAITDKASGNSPLHF. The rearrangement uses TRBV20-1 and TRBJ1-6; TRBD1 is a possible D gene (5 bases). The V end lost 4 bases, the J end lost 7 bases, and 20 bases lay between the germline ends. Germline V CDR1 and CDR2: DFQATT, SNEGSKA (reference sequence). This CDR3 contains 16 residues.

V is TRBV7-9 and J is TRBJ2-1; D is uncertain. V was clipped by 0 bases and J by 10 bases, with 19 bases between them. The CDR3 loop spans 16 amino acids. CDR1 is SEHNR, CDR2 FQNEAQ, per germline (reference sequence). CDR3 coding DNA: TGTGCCAGCAGCTTAGCGCGTGGGATTCGTTCGGCGGAGCAGTTCTTC. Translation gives CASSLARGIRSAEQFF.

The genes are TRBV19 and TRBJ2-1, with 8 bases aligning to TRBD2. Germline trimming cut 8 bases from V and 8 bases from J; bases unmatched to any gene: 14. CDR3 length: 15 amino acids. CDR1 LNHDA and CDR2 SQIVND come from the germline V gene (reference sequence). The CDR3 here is CASGPAGGFGDEQFF. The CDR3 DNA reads TGTGCCAGTGGTCCGGCGGGAGGCTTCGGGGATGAGCAGTTCTTC.

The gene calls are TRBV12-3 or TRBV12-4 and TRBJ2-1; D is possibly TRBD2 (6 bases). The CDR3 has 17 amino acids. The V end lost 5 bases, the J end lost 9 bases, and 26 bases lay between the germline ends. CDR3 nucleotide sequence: TGTGCCAGCAGTAGTCCGCTAGCGAGGGGATCCGCCAGTGAGCAGTTCTTC. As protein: CASSSPLARGSASEQFF.

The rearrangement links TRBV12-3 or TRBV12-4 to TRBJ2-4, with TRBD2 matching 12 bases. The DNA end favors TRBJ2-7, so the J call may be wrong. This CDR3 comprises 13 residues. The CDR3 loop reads CASKTSGGYEQYF. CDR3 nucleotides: TGTGCCAGCAAGACTAGCGGGGGTTACGAGCAGTACTTC.

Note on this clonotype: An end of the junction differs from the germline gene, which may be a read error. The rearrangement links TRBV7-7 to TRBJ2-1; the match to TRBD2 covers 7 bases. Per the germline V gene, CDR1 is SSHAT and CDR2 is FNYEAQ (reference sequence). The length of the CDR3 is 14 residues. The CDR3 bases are TGTGCTAGCAGCTTGGGCGGGGGAGCGGAGGAGCAGTTCTTC. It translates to CASSLGGGAEEQFF. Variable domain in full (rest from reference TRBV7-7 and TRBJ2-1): GAGVSQSPRYKVTKRGQDVTLRCDPISSHATLYWYQQALGQGPEFLTYFNYEAQPDKSGLPSDRFSAERPEGSISTLTIQRTEQRDSAMYRCASSLGGGAEEQFFGPGTRLTVL.

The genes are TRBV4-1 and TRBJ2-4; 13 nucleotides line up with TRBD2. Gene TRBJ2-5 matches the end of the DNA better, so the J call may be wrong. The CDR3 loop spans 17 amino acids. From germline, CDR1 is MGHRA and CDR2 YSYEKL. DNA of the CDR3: TGCGCCAGCAGCCAAGATTTTCCACTAGCGGGAGGGGAGACCCAGTACTTC. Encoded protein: CASSQDFPLAGGETQYF.

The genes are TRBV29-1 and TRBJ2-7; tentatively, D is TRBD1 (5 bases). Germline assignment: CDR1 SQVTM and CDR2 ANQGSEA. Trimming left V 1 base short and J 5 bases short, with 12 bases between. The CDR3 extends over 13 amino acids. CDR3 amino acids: CSVEVAGPHEQYF. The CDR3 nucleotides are TGCAGCGTTGAAGTGGCAGGGCCCCACGAGCAGTACTTC.

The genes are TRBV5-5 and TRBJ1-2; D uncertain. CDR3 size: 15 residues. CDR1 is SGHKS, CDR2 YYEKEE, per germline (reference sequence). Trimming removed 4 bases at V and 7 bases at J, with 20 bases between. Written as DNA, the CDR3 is TGTGCCAGCAGCGGATCTAGTGAGGGCTTACGTGGCTACACCTTC. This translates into CASSGSSEGLRGYTF. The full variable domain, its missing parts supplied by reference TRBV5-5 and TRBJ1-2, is DAGVTQSPTHLIKTRGQQVTLRCSPISGHKSVSWYQQVLGQGPQFIFQYYEKEERGRGNFPDRFSARQFPNYSSELNVNALLLGDSALYLCASSGSSEGLRGYTFGSGTRLTVV.

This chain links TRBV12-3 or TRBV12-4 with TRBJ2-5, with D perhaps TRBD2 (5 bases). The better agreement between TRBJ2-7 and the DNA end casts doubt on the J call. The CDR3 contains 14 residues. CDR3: CASSLGGFSNEQYF. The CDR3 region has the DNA TGTGCCAGCAGTTTAGGAGGGTTCAGCAACGAGCAGTACTTC.

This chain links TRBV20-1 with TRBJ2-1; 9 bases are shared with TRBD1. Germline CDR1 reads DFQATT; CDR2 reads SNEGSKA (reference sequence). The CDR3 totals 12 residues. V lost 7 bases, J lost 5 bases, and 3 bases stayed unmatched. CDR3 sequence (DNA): TGCAGTGACAGGGGGCCTAACAATGAGCAGTTCTTC. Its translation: CSDRGPNNEQFF.

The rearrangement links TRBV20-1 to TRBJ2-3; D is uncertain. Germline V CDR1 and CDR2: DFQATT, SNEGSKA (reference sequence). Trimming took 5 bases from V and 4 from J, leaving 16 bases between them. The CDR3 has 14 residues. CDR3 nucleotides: TGCAGTGCTCACCATACACCTCAGGCAGATACGCAGTATTTT. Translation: CSAHHTPQADTQYF.

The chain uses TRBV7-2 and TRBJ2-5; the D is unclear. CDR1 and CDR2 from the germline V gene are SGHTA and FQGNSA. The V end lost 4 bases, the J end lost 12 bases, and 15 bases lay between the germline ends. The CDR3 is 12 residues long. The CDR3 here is CASSSPPGEEYF. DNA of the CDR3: TGTGCCAGCAGCTCCCCCCCTGGGGAAGAGTACTTC.

CDR3 sequence: CSARASSQPQHF. DNA of the CDR3: TGCAGTGCTCGAGCGTCGAGTCAGCCCCAGCATTTT. The chain uses TRBV20-1 and TRBJ1-5; D gene unclear. The ends were cut back, 5 bases at V and 6 bases at J, with 11 bases in the middle. The germline V gene encodes CDR1 DFQATT and CDR2 SNEGSKA (reference sequence). This CDR3 contains 12 residues.

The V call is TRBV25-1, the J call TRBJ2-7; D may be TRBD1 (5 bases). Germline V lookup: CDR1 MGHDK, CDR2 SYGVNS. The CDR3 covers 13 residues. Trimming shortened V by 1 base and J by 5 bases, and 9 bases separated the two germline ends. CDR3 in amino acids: CASSESRTNEQYF. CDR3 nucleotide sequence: TGTGCCAGCAGTGAATCCCGGACAAACGAGCAGTACTTC.

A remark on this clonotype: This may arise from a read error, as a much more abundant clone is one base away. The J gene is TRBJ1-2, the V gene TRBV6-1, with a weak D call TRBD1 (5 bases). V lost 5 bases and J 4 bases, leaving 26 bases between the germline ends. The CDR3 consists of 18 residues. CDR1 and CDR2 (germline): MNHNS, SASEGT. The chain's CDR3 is CASSRLVVSREKGYGYTF. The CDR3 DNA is TGTGCCAGCAGTCGGCTGGTCGTCTCCAGGGAGAAGGGCTATGGCTACACCTTC.

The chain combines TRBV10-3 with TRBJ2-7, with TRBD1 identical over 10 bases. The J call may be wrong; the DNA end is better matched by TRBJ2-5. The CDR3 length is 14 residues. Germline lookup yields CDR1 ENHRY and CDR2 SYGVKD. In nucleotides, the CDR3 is TGTGCCATCAGGGGGACAGGGGTTGGAGAGACCCAGTACTTC. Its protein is CAIRGTGVGETQYF.

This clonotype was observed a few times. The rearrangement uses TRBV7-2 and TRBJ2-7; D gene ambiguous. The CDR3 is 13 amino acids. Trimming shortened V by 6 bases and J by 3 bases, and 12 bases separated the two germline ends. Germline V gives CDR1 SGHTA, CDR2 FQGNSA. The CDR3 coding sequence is TGTGCCAGCAGAGCCCGCCCCAACTACGAGCAGTACTTC. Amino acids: CASRARPNYEQYF.

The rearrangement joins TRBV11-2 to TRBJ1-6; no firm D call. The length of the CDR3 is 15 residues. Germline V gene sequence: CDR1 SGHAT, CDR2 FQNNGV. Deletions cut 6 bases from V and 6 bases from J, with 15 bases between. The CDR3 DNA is TGTGCCAGCAGGCTGGGATATATGTCTAATTCACCCCTCCACTTT. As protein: CASRLGYMSNSPLHF.

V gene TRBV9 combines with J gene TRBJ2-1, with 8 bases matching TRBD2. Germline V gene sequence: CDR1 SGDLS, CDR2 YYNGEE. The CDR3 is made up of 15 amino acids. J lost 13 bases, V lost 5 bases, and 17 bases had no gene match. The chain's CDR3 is CASRGGAGAGETQFF. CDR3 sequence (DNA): TGTGCCAGCAGAGGAGGGGCGGGAGCGGGAGAGACCCAGTTCTTC.

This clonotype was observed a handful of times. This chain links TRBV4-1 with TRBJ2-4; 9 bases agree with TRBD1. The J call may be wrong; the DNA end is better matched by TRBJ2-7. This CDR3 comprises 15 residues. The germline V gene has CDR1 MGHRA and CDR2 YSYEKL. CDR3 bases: TGCGCCAGCAGCCTTTTAGGGACAGGGTTCTACGAGCAGTACTTC. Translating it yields CASSLLGTGFYEQYF.

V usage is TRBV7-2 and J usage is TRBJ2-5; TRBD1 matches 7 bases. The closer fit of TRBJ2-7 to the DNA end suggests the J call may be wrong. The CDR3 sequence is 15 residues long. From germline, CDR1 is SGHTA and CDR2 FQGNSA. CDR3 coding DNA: TGTGCCAGCAGCTTAGGATACCAGGGGGTGACCGAGCAGTACTTC. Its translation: CASSLGYQGVTEQYF.

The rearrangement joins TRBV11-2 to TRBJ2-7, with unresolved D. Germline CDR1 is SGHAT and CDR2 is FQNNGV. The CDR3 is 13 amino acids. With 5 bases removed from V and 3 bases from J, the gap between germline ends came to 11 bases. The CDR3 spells CASSPSIGYEQYF. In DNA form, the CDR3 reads TGTGCCAGCAGCCCATCTATAGGCTACGAGCAGTACTTC.